This TCR beta chain was profiled in a study of blood T cell repertoires in COVID-19. Study details: Donors in the United States, Italy and Spain gave samples during acute or convalescent COVID-19. T cells, B-cell-depleted T cells, or PBMCs provided the cDNA or gDNA that served as material.

As originally analysed: Estimates of nucleated cell counts were drawn from the amplification of reference gene primers. Using immunoSEQ multiplex PCR, the repertoire was profiled, and TCRdb retains in-frame clones only, with some absent. V and J calls and clone size are given by that table; D and trimming were obtained from the DNA. The table has roughly 100,000 clones, around 88% seen once; the top ten hold about 3%. Germline values: CDR1 LNHDA, CDR2 SQIVND (reference sequence). V lost 6 bases, J lost 4 bases, and 14 bases stayed unmatched. This CDR3 region has 16 residues. The sequenced sample was peripheral blood. The clonotype was recovered from a human donor in a cohort sampled during active COVID-19. V and J are TRBV19 and TRBJ2-7, with 8 bases lining up with TRBD1. The CDR3 DNA sequence: TGTGCCAGTAGCCGTGGCCCAGGGGGCAAGCGGTACGAGCAGTACTTC. Protein: CASSRGPGGKRYEQYF.